This section outlines one T cell receptor beta chain sequence together with its context. The source of the sample is a study of blood T cell repertoires in COVID-19. Overall study context: Both acute and convalescent COVID-19 samples were obtained from the United States, Italy and Spain.

Using immunoSEQ multiplex PCR, the repertoire was profiled, and TCRdb retains in-frame clones only, with some absent. The table includes 250,000 to 350,000 clones, about nine tenths detected once. Germline V gene data show CDR1 as MNHEY and CDR2 as SMNVEV (reference sequence). The V and J ends lost 4 bases and 2 bases respectively, with 9 bases between them. This CDR3 comprises 14 residues. This clonotype was obtained from a woman aged 35 to 49 who had recovered from COVID-19. The specimen was peripheral blood. The chain is built from TRBV27 and TRBJ2-1; a weak D match, TRBD1 (6 bases). The CDR3 region has the DNA TGTGCCAGCAGTTACGGGACACCCTACAATGAGCAGTTCTTC. Encoded protein: CASSYGTPYNEQFF.